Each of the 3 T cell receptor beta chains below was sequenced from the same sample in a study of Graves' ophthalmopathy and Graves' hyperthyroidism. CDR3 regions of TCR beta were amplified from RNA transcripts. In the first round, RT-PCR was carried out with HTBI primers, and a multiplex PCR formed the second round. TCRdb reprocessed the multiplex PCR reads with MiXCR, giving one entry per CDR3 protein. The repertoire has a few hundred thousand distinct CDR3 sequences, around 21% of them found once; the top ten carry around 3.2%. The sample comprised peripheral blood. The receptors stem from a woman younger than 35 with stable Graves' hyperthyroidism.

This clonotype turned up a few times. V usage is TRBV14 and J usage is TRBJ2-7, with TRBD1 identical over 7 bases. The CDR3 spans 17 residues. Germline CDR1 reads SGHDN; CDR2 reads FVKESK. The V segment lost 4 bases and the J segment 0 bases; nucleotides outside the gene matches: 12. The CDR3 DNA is TGTGCCAGCAGCCCGGGACAGAAATTTTGGGCCTCCTACGAGCAGTACTTC. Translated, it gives CASSPGQKFWASYEQYF.

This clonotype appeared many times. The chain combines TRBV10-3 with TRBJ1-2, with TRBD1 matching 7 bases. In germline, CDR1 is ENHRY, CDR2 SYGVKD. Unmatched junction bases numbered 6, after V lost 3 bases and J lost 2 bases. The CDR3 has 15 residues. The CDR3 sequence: CAISEVGQPNYGYTF. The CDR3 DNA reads TGTGCCATCAGTGAAGTGGGACAGCCAAACTATGGCTACACCTTC.

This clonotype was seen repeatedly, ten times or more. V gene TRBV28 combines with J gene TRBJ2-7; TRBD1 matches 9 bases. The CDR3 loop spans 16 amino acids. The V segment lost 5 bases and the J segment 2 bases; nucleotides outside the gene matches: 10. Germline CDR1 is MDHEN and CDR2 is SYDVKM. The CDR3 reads CASSVPPGQGTYEQYF. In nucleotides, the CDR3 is TGTGCCAGCAGTGTTCCGCCGGGACAGGGTACCTACGAGCAGTACTTC.